This T cell receptor beta chain was captured in a study of blood T cell repertoires in COVID-19 (TCRdb year 2020). Study-wide context: Samples covering the acute and convalescent phases of COVID-19 were provided by collaborators in the United States, Italy and Spain. The prospective study material was composed of cDNA or gDNA derived from T cells, B-cell-depleted T cells, or PBMCs. The dataset comprised deeply sampled blood TCRbeta repertoires from subjects exposed to, actively infected with, or recovered from COVID-19. A freely available public database, intended as a resource for researchers studying the immune response to SARS-CoV-2, is where the repertoires were released. Samples were obtained from the ongoing ImmuneRACE study (first 160 participants) and from 950 to 1,500 subjects provided by 6 global collaborators. The sample metadata nearly always contained a de-identified subject ID, COVID-19 status, age in years and sex. Where available, HLA class I and class II types were taken from metadata supplied by the sample provider and were not determined by assay-based typing. Study-level results and caveats: Clinical and demographic metadata were provided uncurated, with the amount varying by source and participant.

Each collaborating institution followed its own protocols to collect whole blood in K2EDTA tubes. Collaborator samples were shipped for TCRbeta analysis as frozen whole blood, isolated PBMCs, or DNA extracted from either sample type. Comments on this clone: Its antigen remains unidentified. Per-base quality was not reported, and no clone a single base away is much larger than it.

The germline V gene yields KGHSH for CDR1 and LQKENI for CDR2. The trim is 2 bases for V and 7 bases for J, with a gap of 12 bases between the germline ends. The CDR3 numbers 14 residues from cysteine through phenylalanine. Here the CDR3 DNA is all that survives: 42 bases in frame from base 1. TCRbeta CDR3 regions were amplified from genomic DNA using the immunoSEQ Assay, a bias-controlled multiplex PCR. In the source study's methods: Nucleated cell counts per sample were estimated from amplification of reference gene primers within the assay. To quantify the absolute abundance of each unique TCRbeta CDR3 rearrangement, sequence reads were collapsed and filtered. For each sample, productive Simpson clonality was calculated as the square root of Simpson's diversity index across productive rearrangements. Entries here come from immuneACCESS through TCRdb and include only in-frame sequences with V and J called. Some clones fail to appear in such tables; in the studies checked, an unresolved V gene covers under half of the shortfall, and the cause of the remainder is unknown. V and J calls plus clone size are reproduced from that table; the DNA served to infer D and trimming. The sample profile shows roughly 74,000 clones; around nine tenths of them were found once. 1.9% of the sample rests with the top ten.

What was sequenced was peripheral blood. The rearrangement joined TRBV18 to TRBJ1-5; perhaps TRBD1 is the D gene, with 5 bases matching. The origin of this receptor is a woman aged 80 or over with active or convalescent COVID-19. The DNA sequence is given as TGTGCCAGCTCACCATGGGGCGAGGAGCAGCCCCAGCATTTT. This codes for CASSPWGEEQPQHF.